This T cell receptor beta chain derives from a study of blood T cell repertoires in COVID-19. The method was immunoSEQ multiplex PCR; TCRdb's version includes in-frame clones alone and lacks a portion of them. The sample lists some 83,000 clones, 65% to 85% occurring once. The CDR3 extends over 16 amino acids. With 3 bases removed from V and 1 base from J, the gap between germline ends came to 13 bases. Germline V CDR1 and CDR2: LGHDT, YNNKEL (reference sequence). This clonotype originated in a man aged 55 to 70 with active or convalescent COVID-19. The specimen sequenced was peripheral blood. The rearrangement links TRBV3-1 (or the pseudogene TRBV3-2) to TRBJ1-3; D ambiguous. CDR3 protein: CASSHTGRGSGNTIYF. In nucleotides, the CDR3 is TGTGCCAGCAGCCATACGGGAAGAGGGTCTGGAAACACCATATATTTT.